The 16 T cell receptor beta chains below all came from one sample that was sequenced in a study of blood T cells in healthy people across ages. With a J-beta primer mix and a sample-barcoded 5' primer, a second PCR ran roughly 6 to 11 cycles. TCRdb called the 5' RACE reads again in MiXCR, with one record for every CDR3 protein. The table lists roughly 1.9 million distinct CDR3 sequences, 30% to 40% of them singletons, with 23% in the top ten. The sequenced material came from blood. The source is a human donor in good health.

This clonotype has only a few counts. CDR3 protein: CASSFGSGGLVRSYQETQYF. The DNA of the CDR3 is TGCGCCAGCAGCTTCGGATCAGGGGGCCTCGTCCGTTCGTACCAAGAGACCCAGTACTTC. This chain uses TRBV5-1 with TRBJ2-5; TRBD1 matches 8 bases. This CDR3 has 20 amino acids. In germline, CDR1 is SGHRS, CDR2 YFSETQ. The V segment lost 2 bases and the J segment 0 bases; nucleotides outside the gene matches: 18.

This clonotype came up once. The gene calls are TRBV10-3 and TRBJ2-5; TRBD2 aligns across 10 bases. The ends lost 2 bases at V and 11 bases at J; junction bases unmatched: 11. CDR3 length: 15 amino acids. Germline values: CDR1 ENHRY, CDR2 SYGVKD. CDR3 region: CAISEGLAEYNEQYF. The CDR3 DNA is TGTGCCATCAGTGAGGGACTAGCGGAATACAATGAGCAGTACTTC.

This sequence joins TRBV7-2 and TRBJ2-1; 8 nucleotides line up with TRBD2. Per germline, CDR1 SGHTA and CDR2 FQGNSA. The CDR3 runs to 15 residues. With V trimmed by 1 base and J by 9 bases, 8 bases remained unmatched. The CDR3 sequence is CASSLVAGGGGEQFF. The DNA for the CDR3 is TGTGCCAGCAGCTTAGTGGCGGGGGGCGGGGGTGAGCAGTTCTTC.

The CDR3 bases are TGTGCCACCAGAGCCACATATGAGGGTAGTTCACCCCTCCACTTT. It specifies CATRATYEGSSPLHF. V and J are TRBV15 and TRBJ1-6; D gene ambiguous. Trimming took 6 bases from V and 9 from J, leaving 18 bases between them. The CDR3 runs to 15 residues. Germline CDR1 and CDR2: LNHNV and YYDKDF (reference sequence).

The chain employs TRBV29-1 and TRBJ1-2, with 9 bases aligning to TRBD1. The CDR3 runs 13 residues. The germline V gene encodes CDR1 SQVTM and CDR2 ANQGSEA. Trimming took 7 bases from V and 2 from J; bases not matched to a gene: 5. CDR3 residues: CSASQGANYGYTF. The CDR3 DNA is TGCAGCGCCTCACAGGGGGCCAACTATGGCTACACCTTC.

The chain recombines TRBV7-3 with TRBJ2-7; D uncertain. From germline, CDR1 is SGHTA and CDR2 FQGTGA. V lost 5 bases to trimming and J lost 5 bases, with 16 bases between them. The CDR3 sequence is 14 residues long. DNA for the CDR3: TGTGCCAGCAGCCCCCAGGACGTACTAAACGAGCAGTACTTC. It encodes CASSPQDVLNEQYF.

The chain is built from TRBV7-9 and TRBJ2-1; 7 bases agree with TRBD1. Per the germline V gene, CDR1 is SEHNR and CDR2 is FQNEAQ (reference sequence). The CDR3 is 19 residues long. J was trimmed by 7 bases and V by 1 base; bases with no gene match: 19. CDR3 loop: CASSLERVLKRTGINEQFF. The CDR3 DNA reads TGTGCCAGCAGCTTAGAACGGGTTTTAAAAAGGACAGGAATAAATGAGCAGTTCTTC.

This clonotype was seen only a few times. V is TRBV6-2 or TRBV6-3 and J is TRBJ2-1; 10 positions agree with TRBD2. Germline V lookup: CDR1 MNHEY, CDR2 SVGEGT. The CDR3 loop spans 16 amino acids. V trimming: 1 base; J trimming: 9 bases; junction bases outside the gene matches: 9. CDR3 in DNA: TGTGCCAGCAGTTACTTACCCAGCGGGGGGGCGTCTGAGCAGTTCTTC. Protein product: CASSYLPSGGASEQFF.

Only a few counts were recorded for this clonotype. This chain connects TRBV9 to TRBJ2-5; maybe TRBD2 (5 bases). The V end lost 3 bases, the J end lost 2 bases, and 8 bases lay between the germline ends. This CDR3 spans 13 amino acids. The germline gives CDR1 SGDLS, CDR2 YYNGEE. CDR3 region: CASSATTQETQYF. In DNA, the CDR3 is TGTGCCAGCAGCGCGACTACGCAAGAGACCCAGTACTTC.

The gene calls are TRBV6-4 and TRBJ1-1; tentatively, D is TRBD1 (6 bases). CDR1 is MRHNA, CDR2 SNTAGT, per germline. With 6 bases removed from V and 3 bases from J, the gap between germline ends came to 14 bases. There are 14 residues in the CDR3. Here the CDR3 DNA reads TGTGCCAGCAGGGGACATCTTTCTCACACTGAAGCTTTCTTT. Protein product: CASRGHLSHTEAFF.

V usage is TRBV6-2 or TRBV6-3 and J usage is TRBJ2-5, with D uncertain. The CDR3 length is 14 residues. Deletions cut 0 bases from V and 4 bases from J, with 9 bases between. Germline-derived CDR1 and CDR2 are MNHEY and SVGEGT. The CDR3 DNA is TGTGCCAGCAGTTACTCGAGCCGACTAGAGACCCAGTACTTC. The encoded protein is CASSYSSRLETQYF.

The rearrangement uses TRBV4-1 and TRBJ1-5, with no clear D. The germline gives CDR1 MGHRA, CDR2 YSYEKL. The CDR3 totals 14 residues. Trimming removed 4 bases at V and 9 bases at J, with 16 bases between. CDR3 coding DNA: TGCGCCAGCAGCCTCCGAAGCCGGGATCGGCCCCAGCATTTT. It yields the protein CASSLRSRDRPQHF.

The chain employs TRBV2 and TRBJ2-5; 9 nucleotides line up with TRBD1. The end of the DNA aligns better with TRBJ2-7, so the J call may be wrong. Germline V lookup: CDR1 SNHLY, CDR2 FYNNEI. CDR3 length equals 14 residues. DNA of the CDR3: TGTGCCAGCAGGGAGGGACAGGGAGTCGACGAGCAGTACTTC. This gives the protein CASREGQGVDEQYF.

This clonotype appeared a few times. The chain combines TRBV12-5 with TRBJ1-6; D is possibly TRBD1 (5 bases). CDR1 is LGHNT and CDR2 is FRNRAP in the germline V gene. Between the trimmed V and J ends, which lost 2 bases and 3 bases, there was a span of 11 bases. The CDR3 spans 16 residues. CDR3 bases: TGTGCTAGTGGTTTGACAGGTACCTTCTATAATTCACCCCTCCACTTT. This sequence encodes CASGLTGTFYNSPLHF.

V gene TRBV7-2 combines with J gene TRBJ1-3, with 7 bases matching TRBD1. CDR3 length equals 17 residues. Looked up from germline, CDR1 is SGHTA and CDR2 is FQGNSA. The J segment lost 0 bases and the V segment lost 5 bases, leaving 10 bases of the junction unmatched. The CDR3 bases are TGTGCCAGCAGCCGGGGGACAGCTACCCACTCTGGAAACACCATATATTTT. It specifies CASSRGTATHSGNTIYF.

There are a few counts of this clonotype. The chain recombines TRBV7-8 with TRBJ2-7; 9 bases line up with TRBD1. This CDR3 comprises 15 residues. The V and J ends lost 3 bases and 2 bases, in that order; junction bases with no gene match: 5. The germline V gene has CDR1 SGHVS and CDR2 FQNEAQ. This CDR3 is CASSFPRDRAYEQYF. CDR3 in DNA: TGTGCCAGCAGCTTCCCCCGGGACAGGGCCTACGAGCAGTACTTC.